The T cell receptor (beta chain) described here comes from a study of blood T cell repertoires in COVID-19. Cohort allocation depended upon clinical history that participants reported. Cohort 3 recovered donors had two negative PCRs, clearance, or symptom resolution. Original processing notes: For nucleated cells, counts were estimated from reference gene primer amplification. Data came from immunoSEQ multiplex PCR; TCRdb stores just in-frame clones and leaves some out. The V and J calls and clone size are taken from that table; D and trimming were inferred from the DNA. The sample has 300,000 to 350,000 clones, 80% to 90% seen once. The germline gives CDR1 MNHEY, CDR2 SMNVEV (reference sequence). V was clipped by 3 bases and J by 5 bases, with 16 bases between them. The CDR3 is 15 residues long.

This clonotype was obtained from a man aged 30 to 39 who had recovered from COVID-19. The material sequenced was PBMCs or T cells enriched from blood (not recorded which). The chain links TRBV27 to TRBJ2-5; a possible D gene is TRBD2 (5 bases). The CDR3 DNA is TGTGCCAGCAGTTTTGTTTCTGGTACGGGGGAGACCCAGTACTTC. Its translation: CASSFVSGTGETQYF.